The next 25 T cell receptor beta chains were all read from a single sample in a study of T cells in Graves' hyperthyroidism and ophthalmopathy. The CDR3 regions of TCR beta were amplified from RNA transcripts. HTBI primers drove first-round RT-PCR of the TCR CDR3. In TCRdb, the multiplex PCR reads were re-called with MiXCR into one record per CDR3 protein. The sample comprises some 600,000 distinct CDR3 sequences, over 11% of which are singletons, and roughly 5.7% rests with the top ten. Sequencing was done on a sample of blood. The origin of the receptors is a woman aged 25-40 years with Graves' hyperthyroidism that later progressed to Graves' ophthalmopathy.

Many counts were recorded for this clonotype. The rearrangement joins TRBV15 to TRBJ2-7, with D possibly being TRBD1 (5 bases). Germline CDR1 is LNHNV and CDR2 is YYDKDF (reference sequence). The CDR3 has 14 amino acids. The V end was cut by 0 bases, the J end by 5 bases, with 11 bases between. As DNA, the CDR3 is TGTGCCACCAGCAGAGAAAGGGTAGGGGACGAGCAGTACTTC. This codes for CATSRERVGDEQYF.

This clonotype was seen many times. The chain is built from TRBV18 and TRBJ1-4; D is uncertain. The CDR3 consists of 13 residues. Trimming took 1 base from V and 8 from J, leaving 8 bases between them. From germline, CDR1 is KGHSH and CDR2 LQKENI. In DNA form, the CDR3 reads TGTGCCAGCTCACCACGGGCGGACGAAAAACTGTTTTTT. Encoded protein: CASSPRADEKLFF.

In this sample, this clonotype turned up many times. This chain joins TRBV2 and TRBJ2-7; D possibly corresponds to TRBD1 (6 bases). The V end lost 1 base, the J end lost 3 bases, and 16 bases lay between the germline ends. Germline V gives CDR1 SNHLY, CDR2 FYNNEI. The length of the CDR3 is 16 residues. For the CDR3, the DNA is TGTGCCAGCAGTGAAGGAAGACAGGAGCTCGGCTACGAGCAGTACTTC. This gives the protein CASSEGRQELGYEQYF.

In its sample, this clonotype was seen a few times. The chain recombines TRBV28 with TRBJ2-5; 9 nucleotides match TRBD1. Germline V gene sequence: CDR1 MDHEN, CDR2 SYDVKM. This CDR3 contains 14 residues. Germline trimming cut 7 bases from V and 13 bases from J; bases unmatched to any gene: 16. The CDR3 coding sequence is TGTGCCAGCACCCCCGAGGGGACAGGGCGGAAGATGTACTTC. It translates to CASTPEGTGRKMYF.

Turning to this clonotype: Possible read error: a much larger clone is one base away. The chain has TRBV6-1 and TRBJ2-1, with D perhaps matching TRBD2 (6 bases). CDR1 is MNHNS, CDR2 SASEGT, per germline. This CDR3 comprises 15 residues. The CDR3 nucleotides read TGTGCCGGCAGCTCCCCATCCGGCGGGAATGATGAGCAGTTCTTC. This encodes CAGSSPSGGNDEQFF.

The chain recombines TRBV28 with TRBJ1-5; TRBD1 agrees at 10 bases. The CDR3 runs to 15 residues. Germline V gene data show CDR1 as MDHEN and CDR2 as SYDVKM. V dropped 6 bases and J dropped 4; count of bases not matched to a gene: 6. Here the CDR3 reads CASRRQGASNQPQHF. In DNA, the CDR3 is TGTGCCAGCAGACGACAGGGGGCAAGTAATCAGCCCCAGCATTTT.

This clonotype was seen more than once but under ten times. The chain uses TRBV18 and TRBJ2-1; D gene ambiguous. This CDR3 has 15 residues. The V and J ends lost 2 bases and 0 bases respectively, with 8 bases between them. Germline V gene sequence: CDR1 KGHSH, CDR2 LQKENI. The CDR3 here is CASSPIAVSYNEQFF. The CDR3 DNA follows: TGTGCCAGCTCACCAATTGCGGTCTCCTACAATGAGCAGTTCTTC. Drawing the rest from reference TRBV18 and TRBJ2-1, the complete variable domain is NAGVMQNPRHLVRRRGQEARLRCSPMKGHSHVYWYRQLPEEGLKFMVYLQKENIIDESGMPKERFSAEFPKEGPSILRIQQVVRGDSAAYFCASSPIAVSYNEQFFGPGTRLTVL.

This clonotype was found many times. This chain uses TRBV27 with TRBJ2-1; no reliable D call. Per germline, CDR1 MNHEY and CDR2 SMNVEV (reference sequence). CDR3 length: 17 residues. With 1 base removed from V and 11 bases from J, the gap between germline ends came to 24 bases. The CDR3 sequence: CASSLFPLSDPRPKQFF. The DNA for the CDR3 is TGTGCCAGCAGTTTATTTCCCCTGTCCGACCCCCGACCGAAGCAGTTCTTC.

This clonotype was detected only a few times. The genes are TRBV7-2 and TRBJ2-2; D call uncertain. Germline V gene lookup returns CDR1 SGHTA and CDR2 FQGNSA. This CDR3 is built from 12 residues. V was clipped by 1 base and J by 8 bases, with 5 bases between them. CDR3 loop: CASSLVFGELFF. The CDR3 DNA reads TGTGCCAGCAGCTTAGTTTTTGGGGAGCTGTTTTTT.

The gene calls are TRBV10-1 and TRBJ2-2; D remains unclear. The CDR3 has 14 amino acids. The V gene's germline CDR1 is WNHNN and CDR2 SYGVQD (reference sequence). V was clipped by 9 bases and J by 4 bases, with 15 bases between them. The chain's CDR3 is CARQSRRCTGELFF. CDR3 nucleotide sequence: TGCGCCAGACAGAGTAGGCGGTGCACCGGGGAGCTGTTTTTT.

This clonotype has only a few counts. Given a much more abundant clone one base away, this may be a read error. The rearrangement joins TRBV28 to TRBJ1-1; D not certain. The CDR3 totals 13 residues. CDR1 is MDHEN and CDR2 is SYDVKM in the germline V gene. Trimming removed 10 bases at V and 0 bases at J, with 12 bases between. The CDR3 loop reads CATTTSVNTEAFF. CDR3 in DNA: TGTGCCACAACAACCTCAGTGAACACTGAAGCTTTCTTT.

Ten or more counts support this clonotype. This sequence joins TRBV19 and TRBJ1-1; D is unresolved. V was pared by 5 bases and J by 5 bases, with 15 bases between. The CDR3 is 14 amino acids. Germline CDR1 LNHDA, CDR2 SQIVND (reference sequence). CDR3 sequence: CASSSGPDGTEAFF. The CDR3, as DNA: TGTGCCAGTAGTTCTGGACCTGACGGAACTGAAGCTTTCTTT.

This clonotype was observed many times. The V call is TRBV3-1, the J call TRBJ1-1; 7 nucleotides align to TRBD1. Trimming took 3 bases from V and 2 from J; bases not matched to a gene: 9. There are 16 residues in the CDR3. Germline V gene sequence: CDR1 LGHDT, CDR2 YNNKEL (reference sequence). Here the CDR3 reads CASSQETGTFNTEAFF. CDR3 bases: TGTGCCAGCAGCCAGGAGACAGGGACGTTCAACACTGAAGCTTTCTTT.

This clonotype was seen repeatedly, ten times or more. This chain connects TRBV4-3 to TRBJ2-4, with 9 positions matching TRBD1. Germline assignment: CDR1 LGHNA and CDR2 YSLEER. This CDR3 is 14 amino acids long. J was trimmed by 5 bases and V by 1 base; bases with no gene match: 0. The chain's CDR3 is CASSQGQGENIQYF. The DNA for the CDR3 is TGCGCCAGCAGCCAAGGACAGGGGGAAAACATTCAGTACTTC.

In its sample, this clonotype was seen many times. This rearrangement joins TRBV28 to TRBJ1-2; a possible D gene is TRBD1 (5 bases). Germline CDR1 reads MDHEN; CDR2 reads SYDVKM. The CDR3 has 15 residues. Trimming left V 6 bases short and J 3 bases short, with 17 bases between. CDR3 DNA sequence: TGTGCCAGCAGCGAGGAGGGGTCTGGGTACTATGGCTACACCTTC. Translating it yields CASSEEGSGYYGYTF.

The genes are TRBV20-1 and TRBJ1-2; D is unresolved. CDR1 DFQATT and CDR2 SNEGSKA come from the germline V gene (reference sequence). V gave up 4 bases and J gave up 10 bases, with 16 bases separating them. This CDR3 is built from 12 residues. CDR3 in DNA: TGCAGTGCTACCCAGCCCGATTGGGCCTACACCTTC. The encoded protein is CSATQPDWAYTF.

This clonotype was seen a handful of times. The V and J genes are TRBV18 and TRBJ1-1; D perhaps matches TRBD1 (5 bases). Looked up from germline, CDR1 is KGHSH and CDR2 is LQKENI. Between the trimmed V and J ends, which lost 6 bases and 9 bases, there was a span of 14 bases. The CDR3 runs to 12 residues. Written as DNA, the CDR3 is TGTGCCAGCTCGGGGGGGTTAGGTAAAGCTTTCTTT. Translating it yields CASSGGLGKAFF.

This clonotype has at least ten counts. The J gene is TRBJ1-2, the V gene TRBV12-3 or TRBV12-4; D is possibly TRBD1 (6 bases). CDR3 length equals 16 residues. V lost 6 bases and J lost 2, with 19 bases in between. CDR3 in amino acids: CASSRNGQYQNYGYTF. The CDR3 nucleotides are TGTGCCAGCAGCCGTAATGGACAGTACCAAAACTATGGCTACACCTTC.

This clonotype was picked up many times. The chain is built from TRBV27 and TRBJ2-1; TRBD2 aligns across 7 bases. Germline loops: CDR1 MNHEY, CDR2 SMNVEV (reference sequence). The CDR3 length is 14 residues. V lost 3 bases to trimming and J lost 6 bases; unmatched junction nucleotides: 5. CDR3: CASSFRGSSNEQFF. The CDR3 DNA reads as TGTGCCAGCAGTTTTCGCGGGAGTAGCAATGAGCAGTTCTTC.

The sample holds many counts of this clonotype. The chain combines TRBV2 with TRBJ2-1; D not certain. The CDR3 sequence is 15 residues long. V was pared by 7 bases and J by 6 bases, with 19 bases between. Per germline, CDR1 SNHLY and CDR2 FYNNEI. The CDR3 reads CASTQEELRANEQFF. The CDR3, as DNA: TGTGCCAGCACCCAGGAAGAATTACGGGCCAATGAGCAGTTCTTC. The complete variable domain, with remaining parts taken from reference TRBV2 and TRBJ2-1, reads EPEVTQTPSHQVTQMGQEVILRCVPISNHLYFYWYRQILGQKVEFLVSFYNNEISEKSEIFDDQFSVERPDGSNFTLKIRSTKLEDSAMYFCASTQEELRANEQFFGPGTRLTVL.

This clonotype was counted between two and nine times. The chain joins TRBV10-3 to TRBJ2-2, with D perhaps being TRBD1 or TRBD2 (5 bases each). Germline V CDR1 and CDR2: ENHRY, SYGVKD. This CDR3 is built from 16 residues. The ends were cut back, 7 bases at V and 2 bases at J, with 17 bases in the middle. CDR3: CAITRESLGNTGELFF. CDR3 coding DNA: TGTGCCATCACCAGGGAGAGTCTAGGAAACACCGGGGAGCTGTTTTTT.

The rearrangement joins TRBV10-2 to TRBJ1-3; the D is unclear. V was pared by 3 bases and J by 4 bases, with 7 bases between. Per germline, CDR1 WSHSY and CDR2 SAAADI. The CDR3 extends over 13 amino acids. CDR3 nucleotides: TGCGCCAGCAGTGAAATGGGCGGAAACACCATATATTTT. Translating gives CASSEMGGNTIYF.

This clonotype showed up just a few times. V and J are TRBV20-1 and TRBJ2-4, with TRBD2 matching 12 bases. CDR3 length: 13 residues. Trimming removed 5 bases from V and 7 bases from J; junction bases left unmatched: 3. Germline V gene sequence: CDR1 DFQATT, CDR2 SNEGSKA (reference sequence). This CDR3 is CSAPTSGGNIQYF. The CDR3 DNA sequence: TGCAGTGCTCCCACTAGCGGGGGGAACATTCAGTACTTC.

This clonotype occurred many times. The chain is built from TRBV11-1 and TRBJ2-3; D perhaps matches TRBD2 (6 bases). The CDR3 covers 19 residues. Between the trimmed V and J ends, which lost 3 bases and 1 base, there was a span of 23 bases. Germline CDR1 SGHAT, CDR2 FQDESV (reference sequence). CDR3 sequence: CASSFHTGDYLTRTDTQYF. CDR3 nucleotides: TGTGCCAGCAGCTTTCATACGGGAGACTACTTGACTCGCACAGATACGCAGTATTTT.

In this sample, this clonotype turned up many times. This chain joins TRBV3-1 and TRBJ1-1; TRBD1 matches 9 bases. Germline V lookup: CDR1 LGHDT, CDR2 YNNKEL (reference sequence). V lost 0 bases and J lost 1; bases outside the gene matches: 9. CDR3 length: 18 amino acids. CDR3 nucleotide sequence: TGTGCCAGCAGCCAAGATTGGGGGGACAGGGAGGGGAACACTGAAGCTTTCTTT. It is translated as CASSQDWGDREGNTEAFF.